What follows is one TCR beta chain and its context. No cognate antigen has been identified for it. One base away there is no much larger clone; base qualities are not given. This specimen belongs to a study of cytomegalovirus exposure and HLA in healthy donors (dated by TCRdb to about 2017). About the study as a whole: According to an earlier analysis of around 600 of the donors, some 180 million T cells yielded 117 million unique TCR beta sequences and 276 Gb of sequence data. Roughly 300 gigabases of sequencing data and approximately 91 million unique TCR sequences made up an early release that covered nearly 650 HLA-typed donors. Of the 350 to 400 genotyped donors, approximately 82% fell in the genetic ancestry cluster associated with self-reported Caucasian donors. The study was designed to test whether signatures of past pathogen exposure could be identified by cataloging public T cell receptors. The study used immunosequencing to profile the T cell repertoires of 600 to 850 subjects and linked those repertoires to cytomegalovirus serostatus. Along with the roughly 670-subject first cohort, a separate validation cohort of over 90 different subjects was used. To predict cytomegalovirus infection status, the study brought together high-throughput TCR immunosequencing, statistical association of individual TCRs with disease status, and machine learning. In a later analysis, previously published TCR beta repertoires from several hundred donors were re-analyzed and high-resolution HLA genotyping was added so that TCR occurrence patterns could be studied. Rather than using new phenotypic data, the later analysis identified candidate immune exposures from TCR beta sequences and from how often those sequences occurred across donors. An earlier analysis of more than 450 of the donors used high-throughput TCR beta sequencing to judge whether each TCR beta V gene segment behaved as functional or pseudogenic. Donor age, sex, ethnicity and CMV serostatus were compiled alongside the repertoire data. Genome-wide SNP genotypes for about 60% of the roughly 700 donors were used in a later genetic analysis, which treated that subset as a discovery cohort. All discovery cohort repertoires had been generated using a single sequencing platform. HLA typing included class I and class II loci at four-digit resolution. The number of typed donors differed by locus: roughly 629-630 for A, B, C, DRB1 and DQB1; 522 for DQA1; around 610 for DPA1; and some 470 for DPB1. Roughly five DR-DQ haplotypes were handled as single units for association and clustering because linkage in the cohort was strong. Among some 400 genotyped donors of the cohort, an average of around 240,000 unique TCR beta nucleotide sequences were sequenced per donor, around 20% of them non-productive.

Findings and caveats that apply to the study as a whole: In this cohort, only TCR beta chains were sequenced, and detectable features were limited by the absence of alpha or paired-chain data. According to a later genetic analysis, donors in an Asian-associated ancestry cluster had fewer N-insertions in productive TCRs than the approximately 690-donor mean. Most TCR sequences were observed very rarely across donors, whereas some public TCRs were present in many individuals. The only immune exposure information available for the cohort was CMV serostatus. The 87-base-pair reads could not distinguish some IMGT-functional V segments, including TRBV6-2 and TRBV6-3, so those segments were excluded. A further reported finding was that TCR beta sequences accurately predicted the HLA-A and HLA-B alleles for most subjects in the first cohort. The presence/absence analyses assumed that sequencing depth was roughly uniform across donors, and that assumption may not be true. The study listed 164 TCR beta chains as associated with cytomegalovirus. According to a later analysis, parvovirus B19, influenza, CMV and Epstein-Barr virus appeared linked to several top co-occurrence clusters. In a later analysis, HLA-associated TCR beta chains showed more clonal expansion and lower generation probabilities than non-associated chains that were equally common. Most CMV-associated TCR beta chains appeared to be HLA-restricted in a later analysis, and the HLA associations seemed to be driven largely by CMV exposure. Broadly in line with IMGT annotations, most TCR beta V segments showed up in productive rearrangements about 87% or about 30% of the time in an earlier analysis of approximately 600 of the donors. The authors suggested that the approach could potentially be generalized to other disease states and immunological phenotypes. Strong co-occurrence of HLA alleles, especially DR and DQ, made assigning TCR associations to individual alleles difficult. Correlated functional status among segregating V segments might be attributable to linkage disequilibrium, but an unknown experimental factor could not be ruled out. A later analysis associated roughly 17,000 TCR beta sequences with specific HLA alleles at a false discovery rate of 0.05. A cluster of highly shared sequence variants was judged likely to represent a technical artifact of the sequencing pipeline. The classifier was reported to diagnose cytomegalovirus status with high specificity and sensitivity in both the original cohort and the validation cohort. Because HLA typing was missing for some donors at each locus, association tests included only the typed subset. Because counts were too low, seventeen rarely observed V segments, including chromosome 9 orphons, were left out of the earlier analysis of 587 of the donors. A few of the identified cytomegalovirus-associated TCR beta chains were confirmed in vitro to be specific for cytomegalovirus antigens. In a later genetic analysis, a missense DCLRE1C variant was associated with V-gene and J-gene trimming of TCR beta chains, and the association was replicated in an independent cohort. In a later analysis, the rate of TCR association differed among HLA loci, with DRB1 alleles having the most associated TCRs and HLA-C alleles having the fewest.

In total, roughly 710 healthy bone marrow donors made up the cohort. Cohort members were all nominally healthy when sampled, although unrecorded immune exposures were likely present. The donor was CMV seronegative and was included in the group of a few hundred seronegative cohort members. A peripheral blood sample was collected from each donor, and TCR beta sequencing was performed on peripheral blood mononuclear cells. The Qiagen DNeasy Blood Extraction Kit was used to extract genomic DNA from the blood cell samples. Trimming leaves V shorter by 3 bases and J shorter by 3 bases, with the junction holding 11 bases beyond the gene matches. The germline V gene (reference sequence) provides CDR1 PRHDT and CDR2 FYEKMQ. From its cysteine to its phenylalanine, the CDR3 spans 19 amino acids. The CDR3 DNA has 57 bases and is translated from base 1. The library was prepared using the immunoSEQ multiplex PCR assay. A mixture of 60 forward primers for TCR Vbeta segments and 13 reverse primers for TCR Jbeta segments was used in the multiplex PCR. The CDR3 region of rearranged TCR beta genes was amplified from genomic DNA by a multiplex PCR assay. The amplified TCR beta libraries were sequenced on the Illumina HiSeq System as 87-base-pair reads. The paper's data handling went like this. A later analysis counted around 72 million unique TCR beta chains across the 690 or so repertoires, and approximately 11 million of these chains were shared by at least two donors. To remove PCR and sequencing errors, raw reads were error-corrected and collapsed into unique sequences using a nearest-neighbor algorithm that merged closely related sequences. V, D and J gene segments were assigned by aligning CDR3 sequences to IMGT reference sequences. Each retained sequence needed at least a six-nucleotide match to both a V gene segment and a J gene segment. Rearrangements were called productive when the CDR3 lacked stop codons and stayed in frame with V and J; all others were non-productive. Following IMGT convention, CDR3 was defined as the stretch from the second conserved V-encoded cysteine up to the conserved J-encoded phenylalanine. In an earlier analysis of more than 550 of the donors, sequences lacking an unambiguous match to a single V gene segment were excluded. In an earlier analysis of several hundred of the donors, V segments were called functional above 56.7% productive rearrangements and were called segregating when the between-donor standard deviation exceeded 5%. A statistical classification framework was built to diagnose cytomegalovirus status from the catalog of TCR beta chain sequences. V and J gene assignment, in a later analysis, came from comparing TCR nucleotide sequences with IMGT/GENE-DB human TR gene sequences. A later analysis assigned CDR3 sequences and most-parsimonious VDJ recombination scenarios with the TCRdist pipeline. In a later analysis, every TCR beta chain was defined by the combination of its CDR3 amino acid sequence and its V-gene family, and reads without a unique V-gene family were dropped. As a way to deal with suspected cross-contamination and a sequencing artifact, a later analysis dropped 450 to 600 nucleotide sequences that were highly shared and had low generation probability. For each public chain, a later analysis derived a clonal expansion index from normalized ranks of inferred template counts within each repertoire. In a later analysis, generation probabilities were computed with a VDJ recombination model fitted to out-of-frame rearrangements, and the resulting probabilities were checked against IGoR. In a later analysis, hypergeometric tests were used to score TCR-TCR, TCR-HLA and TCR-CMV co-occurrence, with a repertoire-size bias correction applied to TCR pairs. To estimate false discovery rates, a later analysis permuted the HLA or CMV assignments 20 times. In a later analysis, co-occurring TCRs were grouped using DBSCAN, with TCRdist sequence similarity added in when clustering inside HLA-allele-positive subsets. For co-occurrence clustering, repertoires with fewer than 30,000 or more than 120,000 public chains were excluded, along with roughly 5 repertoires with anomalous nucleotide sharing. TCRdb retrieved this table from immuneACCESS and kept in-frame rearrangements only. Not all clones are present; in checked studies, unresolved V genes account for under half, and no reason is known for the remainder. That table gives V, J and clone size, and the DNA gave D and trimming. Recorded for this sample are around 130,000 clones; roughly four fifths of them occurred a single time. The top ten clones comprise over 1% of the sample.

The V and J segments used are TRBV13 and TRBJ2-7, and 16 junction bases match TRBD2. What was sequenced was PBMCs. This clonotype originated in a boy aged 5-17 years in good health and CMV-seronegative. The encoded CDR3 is CASSFTGGLAGGPFYEQYF. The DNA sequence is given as TGTGCCAGCAGCTTCACCGGGGGACTAGCGGGAGGGCCCTTCTACGAGCAGTACTTC.